These 3 T cell receptor beta chains originate from one sample sequenced in a study of blood T cell repertoires in COVID-19. The assay was immunoSEQ multiplex PCR, and TCRdb's table has in-frame clones only and misses some. The sample lists hundreds of thousands of clones, about nine tenths occurring once. Sequencing was done on a sample of PBMCs or T cells enriched from blood (not recorded which). Every receptor here comes from a man under 40 who had recovered from COVID-19.

V gene TRBV7-2 combines with J gene TRBJ1-5, with a possible D match to TRBD1 (5 bases). V lost 1 base and J 2 bases, leaving 12 bases between the germline ends. Per the germline V gene, CDR1 is SGHTA and CDR2 is FQGNSA. CDR3 size: 16 residues. The CDR3 nucleotides read TGTGCCAGCAGCTTAGGGTCAGGGATCGGCAATCAGCCCCAGCATTTT. It codes for CASSLGSGIGNQPQHF.

V is TRBV7-2 and J is TRBJ2-5; 13 bases agree with TRBD2. CDR3 length equals 16 residues. Trimming cost V 5 bases and J 5 bases; bases outside gene matches: 8. Germline V gene lookup returns CDR1 SGHTA and CDR2 FQGNSA. The CDR3 nucleotides read TGTGCCAGCAGCGGCAGACTAGCGGGGGGTGTGGAGACCCAGTACTTC. It specifies CASSGRLAGGVETQYF.

The chain links TRBV4-1 to TRBJ1-5; D is uncertain. Germline CDR1 reads MGHRA; CDR2 reads YSYEKL. The V gene lost 0 bases and the J gene lost 7 bases, with 7 bases spanning the gap. The CDR3 spans 13 residues. This chain's CDR3 is CASSQEPGQPQHF. The CDR3, as DNA: TGCGCCAGCAGCCAAGAACCGGGGCAGCCCCAGCATTTT.